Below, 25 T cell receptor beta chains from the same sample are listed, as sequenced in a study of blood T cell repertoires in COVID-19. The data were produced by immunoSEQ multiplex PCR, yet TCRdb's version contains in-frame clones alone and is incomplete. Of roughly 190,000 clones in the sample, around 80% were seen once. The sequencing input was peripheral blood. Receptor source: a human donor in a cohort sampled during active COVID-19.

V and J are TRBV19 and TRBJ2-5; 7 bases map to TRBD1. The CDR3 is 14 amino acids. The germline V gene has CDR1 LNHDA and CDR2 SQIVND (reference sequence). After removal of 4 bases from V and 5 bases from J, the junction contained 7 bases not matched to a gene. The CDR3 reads CASSTQGVGETQYF. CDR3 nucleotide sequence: TGTGCCAGTAGTACTCAGGGGGTTGGGGAGACCCAGTACTTC.

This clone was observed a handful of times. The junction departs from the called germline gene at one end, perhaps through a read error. This chain's CDR3 is CASRSVSGQGKDQPQHF. The CDR3 region has the DNA TGTGCTAGCAGGTCAGTTTCGGGACAGGGGAAGGATCAGCCCCAGCATTTT. The chain carries TRBV7-7 and TRBJ1-5, with 10 nucleotides matching TRBD1. Germline V gives CDR1 SSHAT, CDR2 FNYEAQ (reference sequence). CDR3 size: 17 residues.

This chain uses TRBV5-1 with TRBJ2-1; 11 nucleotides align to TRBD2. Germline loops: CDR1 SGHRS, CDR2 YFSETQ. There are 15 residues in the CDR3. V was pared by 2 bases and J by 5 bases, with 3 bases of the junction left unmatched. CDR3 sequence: CASSFSGRGDNEQFF. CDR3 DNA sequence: TGCGCCAGCAGCTTTAGCGGGAGGGGAGACAATGAGCAGTTCTTC.

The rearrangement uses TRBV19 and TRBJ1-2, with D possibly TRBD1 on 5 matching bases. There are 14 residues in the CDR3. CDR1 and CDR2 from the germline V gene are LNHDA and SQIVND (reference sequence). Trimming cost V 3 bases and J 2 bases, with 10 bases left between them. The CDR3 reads CASSINSGNYGYTF. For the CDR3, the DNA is TGTGCCAGTAGTATTAACTCAGGGAACTATGGCTACACCTTC.

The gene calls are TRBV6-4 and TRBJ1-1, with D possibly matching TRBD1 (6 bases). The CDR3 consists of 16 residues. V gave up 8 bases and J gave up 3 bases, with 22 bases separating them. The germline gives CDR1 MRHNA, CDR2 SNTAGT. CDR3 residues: CASRSRAGALYTEAFF. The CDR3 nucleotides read TGTGCCAGCCGCAGTAGGGCAGGGGCGTTATACACTGAAGCTTTCTTT.

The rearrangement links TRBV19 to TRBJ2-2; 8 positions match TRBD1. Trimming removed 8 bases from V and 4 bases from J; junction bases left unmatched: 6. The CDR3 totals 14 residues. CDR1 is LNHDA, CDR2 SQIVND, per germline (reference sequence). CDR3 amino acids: CASRQGSSTGELFF. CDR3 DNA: TGTGCCAGTCGACAGGGGAGTAGCACCGGGGAGCTGTTTTTT.

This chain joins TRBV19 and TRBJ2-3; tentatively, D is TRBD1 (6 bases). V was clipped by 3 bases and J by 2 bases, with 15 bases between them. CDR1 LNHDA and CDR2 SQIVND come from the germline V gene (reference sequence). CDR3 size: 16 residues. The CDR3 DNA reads TGTGCCAGTAGTATTCGACAGGCGGCGTCCACAGATACGCAGTATTTT. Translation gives CASSIRQAASTDTQYF. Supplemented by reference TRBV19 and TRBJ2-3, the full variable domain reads DGGITQSPKYLFRKEGQNVTLSCEQNLNHDAMYWYRQDPGQGLRLIYYSQIVNDFQKGDIAEGYSVSREKKESFPLTVTSAQKNPTAFYLCASSIRQAASTDTQYFGPGTRLTVL.

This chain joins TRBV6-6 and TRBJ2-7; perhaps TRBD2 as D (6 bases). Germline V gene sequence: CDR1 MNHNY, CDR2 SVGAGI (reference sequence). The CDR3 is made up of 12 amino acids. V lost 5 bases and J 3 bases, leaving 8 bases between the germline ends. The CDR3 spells CASSLEGYEQYF. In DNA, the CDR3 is TGTGCCAGCAGTCTGGAGGGCTACGAGCAGTACTTC.

The CDR3 sequence: CASSPTTVDSHGYTF. The CDR3 nucleotides are TGTGCCAGCTCACCCACCACTGTGGACAGTCATGGCTACACCTTC. The chain has TRBV18 and TRBJ1-2, with D perhaps matching TRBD1 (6 bases). The V end was cut by 3 bases, the J end by 6 bases, with 17 bases between. Germline V lookup: CDR1 KGHSH, CDR2 LQKENI. This CDR3 region has 15 residues.

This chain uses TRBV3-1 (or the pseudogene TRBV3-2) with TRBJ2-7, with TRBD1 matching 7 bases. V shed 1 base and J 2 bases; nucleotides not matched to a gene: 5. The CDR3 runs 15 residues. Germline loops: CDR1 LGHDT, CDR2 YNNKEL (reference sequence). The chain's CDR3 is CASSQGIDRAYEQYF. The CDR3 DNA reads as TGTGCCAGCAGCCAAGGGATAGACAGGGCCTACGAGCAGTACTTC.

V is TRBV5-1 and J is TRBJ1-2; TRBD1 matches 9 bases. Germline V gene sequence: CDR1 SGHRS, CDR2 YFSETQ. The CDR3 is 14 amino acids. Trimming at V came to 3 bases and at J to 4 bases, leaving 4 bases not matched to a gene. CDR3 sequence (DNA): TGCGCCAGCAGCTCCACGACAGGGGGCTATGGCTACACCTTC. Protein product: CASSSTTGGYGYTF. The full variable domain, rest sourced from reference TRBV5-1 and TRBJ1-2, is KAGVTQTPRYLIKTRGQQVTLSCSPISGHRSVSWYQQTPGQGLQFLFEYFSETQRNKGNFPGRFSGRQFSNSRSEMNVSTLELGDSALYLCASSSTTGGYGYTFGSGTRLTVV.

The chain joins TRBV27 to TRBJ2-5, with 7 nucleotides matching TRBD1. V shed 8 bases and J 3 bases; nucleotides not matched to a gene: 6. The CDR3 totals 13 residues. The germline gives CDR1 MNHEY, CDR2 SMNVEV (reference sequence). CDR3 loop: CASGDSLKETQYF. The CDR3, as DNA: TGTGCCAGCGGGGACAGCCTGAAAGAGACCCAGTACTTC.

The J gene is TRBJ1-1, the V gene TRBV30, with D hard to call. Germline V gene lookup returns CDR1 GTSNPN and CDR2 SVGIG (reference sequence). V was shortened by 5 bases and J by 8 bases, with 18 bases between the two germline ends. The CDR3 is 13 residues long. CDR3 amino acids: CAWVRGGQSEAFF. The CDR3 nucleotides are TGTGCCTGGGTCCGTGGTGGGCAATCCGAAGCTTTCTTT.

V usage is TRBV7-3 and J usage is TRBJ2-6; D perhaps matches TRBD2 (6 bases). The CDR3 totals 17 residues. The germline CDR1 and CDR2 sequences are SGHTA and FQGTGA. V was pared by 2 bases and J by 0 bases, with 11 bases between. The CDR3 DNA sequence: TGTGCCAGCAGCTTACTGGCCGGGGGCTCTGGGGCCAACGTCCTGACTTTC. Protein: CASSLLAGGSGANVLTF.

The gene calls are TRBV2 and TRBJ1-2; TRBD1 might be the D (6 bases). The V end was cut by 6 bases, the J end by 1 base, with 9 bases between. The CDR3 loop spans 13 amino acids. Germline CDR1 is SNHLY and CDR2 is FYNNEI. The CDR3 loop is CASRDSNNYGYTF. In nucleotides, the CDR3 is TGTGCCAGCAGGGACAGTAATAACTATGGCTACACCTTC.

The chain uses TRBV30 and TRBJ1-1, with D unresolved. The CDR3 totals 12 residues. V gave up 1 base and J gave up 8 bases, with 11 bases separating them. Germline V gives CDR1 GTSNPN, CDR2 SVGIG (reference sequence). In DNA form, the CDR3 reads TGTGCCTGGAGTGCCCTCTTTGGCGAAGCTTTCTTT. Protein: CAWSALFGEAFF.

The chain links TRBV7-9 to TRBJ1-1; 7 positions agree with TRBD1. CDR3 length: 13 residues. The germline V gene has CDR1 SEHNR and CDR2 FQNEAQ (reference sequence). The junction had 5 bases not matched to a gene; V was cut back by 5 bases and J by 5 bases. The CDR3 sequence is CASSVGGRTEAFF. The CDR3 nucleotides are TGTGCCAGCAGCGTAGGGGGCCGTACTGAAGCTTTCTTT.

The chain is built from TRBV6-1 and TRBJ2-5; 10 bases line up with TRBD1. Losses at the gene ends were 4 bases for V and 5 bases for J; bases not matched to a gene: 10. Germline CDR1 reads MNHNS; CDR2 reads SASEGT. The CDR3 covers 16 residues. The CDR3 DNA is TGTGCCAGCAGTGGAGCCGGGACAGGGGAGCAGGAGACCCAGTACTTC. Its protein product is CASSGAGTGEQETQYF.

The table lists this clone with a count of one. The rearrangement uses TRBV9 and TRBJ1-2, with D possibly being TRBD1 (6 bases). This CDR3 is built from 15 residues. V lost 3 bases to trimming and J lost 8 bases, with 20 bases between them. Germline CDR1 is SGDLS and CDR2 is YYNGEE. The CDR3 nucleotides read TGTGCCAGCAGCGAGTGGAAGACAGGACCCTCCGGCTACACCTTC. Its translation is CASSEWKTGPSGYTF.

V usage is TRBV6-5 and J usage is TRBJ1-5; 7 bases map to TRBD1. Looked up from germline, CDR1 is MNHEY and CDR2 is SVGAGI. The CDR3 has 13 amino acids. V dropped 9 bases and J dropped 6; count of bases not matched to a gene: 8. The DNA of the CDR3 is TGTGCCAGTCACCAGGGGGATGGTCAGCCCCAGCATTTT. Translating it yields CASHQGDGQPQHF.

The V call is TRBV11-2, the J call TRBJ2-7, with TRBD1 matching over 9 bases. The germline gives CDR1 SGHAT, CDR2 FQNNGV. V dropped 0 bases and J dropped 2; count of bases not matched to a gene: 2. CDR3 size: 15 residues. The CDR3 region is CASSLDHRGPYEQYF. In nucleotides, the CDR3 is TGTGCCAGCAGCTTAGACCACAGGGGGCCCTACGAGCAGTACTTC.

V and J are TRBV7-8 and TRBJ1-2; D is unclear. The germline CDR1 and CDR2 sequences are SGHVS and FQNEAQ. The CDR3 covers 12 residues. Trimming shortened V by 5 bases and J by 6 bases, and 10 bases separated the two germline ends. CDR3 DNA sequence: TGTGCCAGCAGCCTCCGGTACGATGGCTACACCTTC. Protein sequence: CASSLRYDGYTF.

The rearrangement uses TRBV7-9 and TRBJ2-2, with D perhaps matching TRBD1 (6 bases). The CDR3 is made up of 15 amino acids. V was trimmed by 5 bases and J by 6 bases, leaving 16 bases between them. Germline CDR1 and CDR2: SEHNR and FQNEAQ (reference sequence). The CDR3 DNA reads TGTGCCAGCAGCCGTCAAACAGGGTTTGCCGGGGAGCTGTTTTTT. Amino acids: CASSRQTGFAGELFF.

The CDR3 sequence: CASSITRDRGNEQYF. The CDR3 bases are TGTGCCAGTAGTATTACACGGGACAGGGGGAACGAGCAGTACTTC. V and J are TRBV19 and TRBJ2-7; 11 nucleotides agree with TRBD1. V lost 3 bases, J lost 5 bases, and 6 bases stayed unmatched. This CDR3 is built from 15 residues. Per germline, CDR1 LNHDA and CDR2 SQIVND (reference sequence).

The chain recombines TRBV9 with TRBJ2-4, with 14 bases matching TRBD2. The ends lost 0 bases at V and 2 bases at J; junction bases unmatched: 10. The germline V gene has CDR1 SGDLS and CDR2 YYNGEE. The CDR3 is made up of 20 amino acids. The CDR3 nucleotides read TGTGCCAGCAGCGTAGAACCAGGACTAGCGGGGGGTCCCACCAAAAACATTCAGTACTTC. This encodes CASSVEPGLAGGPTKNIQYF.